This T cell receptor beta chain is from a study of shared T cell receptors in the human thymus (dated by TCRdb to 2020 to 2023). Concerning the study at large: The study examined how self-reactive, shared T-cell receptor alpha chains are generated in the human thymus.

The CDR3 starts with the cysteine, ends with the phenylalanine, and has 18 residues. Left in the record is the CDR3 DNA by itself, 54 bases read in frame from the first base. Based on the germline V gene, the CDR1 and CDR2 sequences are LGHNT and FRNRAP. Germline trimming: 2 bases from V, 3 bases from J; junction bases outside gene matches: 12. Only one count was recorded for this clone. No antigen is known for it. One base away there is no much larger clone; base qualities are not given. Libraries were prepared through the immunoSEQ multiplex PCR assay. TCRdb took this table from immuneACCESS and kept in-frame rearrangements with V and J called. Such tables lack part of the clones; where checked against another copy, unresolved V genes explain under half of the gap, and the rest is unexplained. The table for this sample lists about 500,000 clones; 75% to 80% of them were counted only once. Roughly 0.013% of the sample is held by the ten biggest clonotypes.

This sample also appeared in a second study, on human thymus T cells. The second study, in turn, reports: The donors were immunologically healthy infants in Finland who had open corrective cardiac surgery for congenital heart defects. The thymus tissue came from surgical resects taken out during corrective cardiac surgery. Usage of V and J gene segments appeared to be biased in both the thymic and the peripheral blood repertoires. According to the related research, thymic TCR repertoires were highly overlapping among unrelated individuals. The study characterized TCR alpha and beta repertoires from about 8 infant thymus samples and four related peripheral blood samples. Donor ages ranging from about 6 to 244 days were recorded, and roughly six male and a couple of female infants were included in the cohort. Thymocytes were mechanically released from the tissue and were stored as pellets of 10-30 million cells at -70 degrees C. A QIAsymphony instrument was used to extract genomic DNA from the frozen cell pellets. The immunoSEQ multiplex PCR assay was used to amplify the TCRB and TCRAD loci from a standardized quantity of quality-controlled genomic DNA. The amplicons spanned the V(D)J region and were long enough to cover the CDR3 and allow V and J genes to be identified. Through the commercial immunoSEQ service, the amplicons were sequenced on an Illumina platform. Primer bias and sequencing errors were corrected as previously described, and TCRAD and TCRB were defined on the basis of the IMGT database. immunoSEQ Analyzer 3.0 and VDJTools were used for repertoire analysis, which covered basic statistics, V/J segment usage, diversity estimates, rarefaction and pairwise overlap. Diversity was estimated using the Chao1, ChaoE, Efron-Thisted, Shannon and inverse Simpson indices, and was also estimated on datasets down-sampled to the size of the smallest sample. Repertoire overlap was assessed by strict matching of CDR3 nucleotide sequence, V gene and J gene, and clustering was done by Jaccard-based multidimensional scaling. On average, thymus samples gave roughly 740,000 unique TCRB clonotypes, whereas blood samples gave approximately 84,000.

This clonotype was obtained from a boy in the first two years of life with a congenital heart defect. Donor details come from another sample of the same person, matched by shared clones. Sequencing input: thymocytes. The chain links TRBV12-5 with TRBJ2-7; the central 11 bases match TRBD2. The sequence in DNA is TGTGCTAGTGGTTTGACGCGACTAGCGGGGAATCCTTACTACGAGCAGTACTTC. Translated, it reads CASGLTRLAGNPYYEQYF.